This TCR beta chain derives from a study of blood T cell repertoires in COVID-19. Study summary: Samples taken during acute and convalescent COVID-19 were collected in the United States, Italy and Spain. From T cells, B-cell-depleted T cells, or PBMCs came the material, which was cDNA or gDNA.

Original analysis: Cell counts per sample came from amplifying reference gene primers. Sequenced by immunoSEQ multiplex PCR; TCRdb stores in-frame clones only, minus some. The V and J calls and the clone size are those of that table, but D and trimming were determined from the DNA. Of 75,000 to 100,000 clones listed, around 75% are singletons. The CDR3 covers 13 residues. The germline CDR1 and CDR2 sequences are MRHNA and SNTAGT. V lost 6 bases and J 3 bases, leaving 11 bases between the germline ends. The receptor comes from a man between 70 and 80 years old with acute or convalescent COVID-19. This chain links TRBV6-4 with TRBJ1-1; D perhaps matches TRBD1 (6 bases). Material: peripheral blood. The CDR3 is CASSADRYTEAFF. CDR3 DNA sequence: TGTGCCAGCAGCGCGGACAGATACACTGAAGCTTTCTTT.